This T cell receptor beta chain came from a study of response to subunit inactivated influenza vaccine. Study conclusions and caveats: The study's authors posited that every seasonal influenza vaccination enlists few new T cells.

This clonotype was counted at least ten times. Its antigen is unknown. TCRdb independently ran MiXCR on the RT-PCR reads; one entry per CDR3 protein. The table records roughly 760,000 distinct CDR3 sequences, 20% to 25% of them present only once. Germline trimming cut 6 bases from V and 5 bases from J; bases unmatched to any gene: 12. This CDR3 region has 15 residues. Germline V gene sequence: CDR1 WSHSY, CDR2 SAAADI. The rearrangement links TRBV10-2 to TRBJ1-2, with 7 bases aligning to TRBD1. Material: PBMCs from blood, obtained 5 to 6 days after vaccination. The sequence came from a man between 45 and 60 years old who received an inactivated influenza vaccine. The CDR3 region has the DNA TGCGCCAGCAGCCAGACCTCGGGACAGATATATGGCTACACCTTC. This encodes CASSQTSGQIYGYTF.